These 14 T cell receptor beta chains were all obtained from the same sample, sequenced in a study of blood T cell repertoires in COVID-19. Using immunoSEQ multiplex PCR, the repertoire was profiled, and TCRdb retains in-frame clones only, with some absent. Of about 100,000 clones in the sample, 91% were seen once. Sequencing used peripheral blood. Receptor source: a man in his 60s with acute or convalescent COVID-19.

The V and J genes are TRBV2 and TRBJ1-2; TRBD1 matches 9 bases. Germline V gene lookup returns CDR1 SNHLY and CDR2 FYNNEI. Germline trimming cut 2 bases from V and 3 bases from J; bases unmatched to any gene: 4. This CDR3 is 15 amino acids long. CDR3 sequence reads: CASSEQGQGYYGYTF. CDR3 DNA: TGTGCCAGCAGTGAACAGGGACAGGGCTACTATGGCTACACCTTC.

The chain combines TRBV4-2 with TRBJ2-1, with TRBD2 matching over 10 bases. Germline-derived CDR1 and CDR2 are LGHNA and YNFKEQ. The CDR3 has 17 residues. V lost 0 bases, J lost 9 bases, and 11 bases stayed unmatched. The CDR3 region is CASSQDLRAGGFGEQFF. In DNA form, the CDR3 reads TGTGCCAGCAGCCAAGATCTCCGAGCGGGAGGGTTCGGTGAGCAGTTCTTC.

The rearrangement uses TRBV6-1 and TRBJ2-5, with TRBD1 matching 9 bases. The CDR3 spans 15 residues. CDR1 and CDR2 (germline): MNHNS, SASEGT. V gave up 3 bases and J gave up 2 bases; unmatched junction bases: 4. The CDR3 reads CASSEVGTGQETQYF. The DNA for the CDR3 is TGTGCCAGCAGTGAGGTCGGGACAGGGCAAGAGACCCAGTACTTC.

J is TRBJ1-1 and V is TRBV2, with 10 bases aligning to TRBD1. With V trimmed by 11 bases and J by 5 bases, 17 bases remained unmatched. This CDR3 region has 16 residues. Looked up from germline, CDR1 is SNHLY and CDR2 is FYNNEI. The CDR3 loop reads CADKADRGREFTEAFF. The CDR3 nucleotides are TGTGCCGACAAGGCTGACAGGGGGCGCGAATTTACTGAAGCTTTCTTT.

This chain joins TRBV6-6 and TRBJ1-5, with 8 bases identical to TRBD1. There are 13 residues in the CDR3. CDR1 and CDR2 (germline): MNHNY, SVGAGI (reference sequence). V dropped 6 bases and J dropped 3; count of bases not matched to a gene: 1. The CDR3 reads CASRDRDNQPQHF. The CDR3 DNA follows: TGTGCCAGCAGGGACAGGGACAATCAGCCCCAGCATTTT.

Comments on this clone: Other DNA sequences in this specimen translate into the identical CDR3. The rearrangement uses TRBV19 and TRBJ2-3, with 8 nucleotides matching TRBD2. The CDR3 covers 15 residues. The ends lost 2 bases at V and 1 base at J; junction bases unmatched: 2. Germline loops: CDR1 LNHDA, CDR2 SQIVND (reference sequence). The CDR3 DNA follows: TGTGCCAGTAGTATACTAGCGGGCGGCACAGATACGCAGTATTTT. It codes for CASSILAGGTDTQYF.

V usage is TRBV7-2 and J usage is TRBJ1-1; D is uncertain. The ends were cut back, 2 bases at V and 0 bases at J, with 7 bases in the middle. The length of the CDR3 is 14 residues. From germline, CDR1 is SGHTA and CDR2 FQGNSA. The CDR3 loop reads CASSLTDLNTEAFF. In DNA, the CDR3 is TGTGCCAGCAGCTTAACAGATTTGAACACTGAAGCTTTCTTT. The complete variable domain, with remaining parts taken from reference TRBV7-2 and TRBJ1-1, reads GAGVSQSPSNKVTEKGKDVELRCDPISGHTALYWYRQSLGQGLEFLIYFQGNSAPDKSGLPSDRFSAERTGGSVSTLTIQRTQQEDSAVYLCASSLTDLNTEAFFGQGTRLTVV.

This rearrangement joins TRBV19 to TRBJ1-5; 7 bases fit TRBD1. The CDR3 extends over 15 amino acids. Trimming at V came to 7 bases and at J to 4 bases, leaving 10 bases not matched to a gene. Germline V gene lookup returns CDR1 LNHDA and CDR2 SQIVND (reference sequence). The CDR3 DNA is TGTGCCAGTACCTCTGGGGGACAGCCGAATCAGCCCCAGCATTTT. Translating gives CASTSGGQPNQPQHF.

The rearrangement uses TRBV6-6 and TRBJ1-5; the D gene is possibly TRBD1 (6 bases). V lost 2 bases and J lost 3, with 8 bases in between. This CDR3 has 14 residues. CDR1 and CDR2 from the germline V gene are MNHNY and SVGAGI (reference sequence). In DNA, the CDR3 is TGTGCCAGCAGTTACGGACAGCTCAATCAGCCCCAGCATTTT. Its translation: CASSYGQLNQPQHF.

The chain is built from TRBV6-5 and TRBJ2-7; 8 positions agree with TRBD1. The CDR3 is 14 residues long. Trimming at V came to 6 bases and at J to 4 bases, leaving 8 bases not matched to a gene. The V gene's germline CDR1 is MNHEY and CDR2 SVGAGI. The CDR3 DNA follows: TGTGCCAGCAGGGCCCGTGGACAGGGTTACGAGCAGTACTTC. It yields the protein CASRARGQGYEQYF.

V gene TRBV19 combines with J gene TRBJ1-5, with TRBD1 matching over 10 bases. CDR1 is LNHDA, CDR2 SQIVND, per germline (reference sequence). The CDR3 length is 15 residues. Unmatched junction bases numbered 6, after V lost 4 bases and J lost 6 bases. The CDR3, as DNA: TGTGCCAGTAGTAGCTCCGGGACAGGGGCTCAGCCCCAGCATTTT. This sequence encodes CASSSSGTGAQPQHF.

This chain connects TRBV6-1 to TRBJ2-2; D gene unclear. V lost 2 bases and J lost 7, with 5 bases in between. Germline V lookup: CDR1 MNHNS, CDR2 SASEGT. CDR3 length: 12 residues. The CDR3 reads CASSEFVGELFF. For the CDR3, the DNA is TGTGCCAGCAGTGAATTCGTCGGGGAGCTGTTTTTT.

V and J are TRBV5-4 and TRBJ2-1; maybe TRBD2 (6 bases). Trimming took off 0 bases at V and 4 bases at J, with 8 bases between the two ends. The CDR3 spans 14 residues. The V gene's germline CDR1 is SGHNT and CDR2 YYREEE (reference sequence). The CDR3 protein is CASSLVGGYNEQFF. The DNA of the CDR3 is TGTGCCAGCAGCTTGGTCGGGGGTTACAATGAGCAGTTCTTC. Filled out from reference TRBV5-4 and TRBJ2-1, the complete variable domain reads ETGVTQSPTHLIKTRGQQVTLRCSSQSGHNTVSWYQQALGQGPQFIFQYYREEENGRGNFPPRFSGLQFPNYSSELNVNALELDDSALYLCASSLVGGYNEQFFGPGTRLTVL.

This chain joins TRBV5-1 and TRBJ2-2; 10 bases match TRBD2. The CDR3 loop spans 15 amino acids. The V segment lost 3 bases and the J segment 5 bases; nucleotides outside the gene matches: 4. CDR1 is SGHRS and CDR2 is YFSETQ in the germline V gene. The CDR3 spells CASSSGLAPTGELFF. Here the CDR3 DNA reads TGCGCCAGCAGCTCGGGACTAGCGCCAACCGGGGAGCTGTTTTTT.